The rows below give T cell receptor beta chains drawn from one sample of a study of OX40 agonist ivuxolimab in advanced cancers. Sequencing used immunoSEQ multiplex PCR; TCRdb keeps in-frame clones, though not all of them. Among roughly 74,000 clones listed, over 70% were seen once. Sequenced here: CD4+ or CD8+ T cells sorted from blood, sampled in a trial of the OX40 agonist ivuxolimab. The source of these receptors is an adult with an advanced solid tumor such as melanoma, head and neck, liver or kidney cancer. The CDR3 runs from the conserved cysteine through the conserved F or W. Clone sizes are given selectively: once, few, many, or a class where the clone is expanded.

clone size	V gene	J gene	CDR3 protein
-	TRBV11-2	TRBJ2-7	CASSMTGEGFFEQYF
-	TRBV7-7	TRBJ1-2	CASSFWTGDDGYTF
-	TRBV7-7	TRBJ2-2	CASSLAQGVNTGELFF
-	TRBV18	TRBJ2-7	CASSLNNYEQYF
-	TRBV18	TRBJ1-2	CASSPREMDGYTF
-	TRBV4-3	TRBJ2-2	CASSQGPGQGNTGELFF
-	TRBV9	TRBJ1-6	CASSVGVSGINSPLHF
-	TRBV19	TRBJ2-2	CAIRQGNTGELFF
-	TRBV6-5	TRBJ1-1	CASRWDRTNTEAFF
-	TRBV7-7	TRBJ2-1	CASSLETGGRLIF
-	TRBV30	TRBJ1-1	CAWSQGLNTEAFF
-	TRBV7-9	TRBJ1-1	CASSLERNGEAFF
-	TRBV19	TRBJ2-3	CASSIQRPSGGEAGTQYF
-	TRBV2	TRBJ2-2	CASGQFANTGELFF
-	TRBV5-4	TRBJ1-2	CASSLGGAGYGYTF
-	TRBV6-5	TRBJ1-1	CASSRGQNTEAFF
-	TRBV5-1	TRBJ1-5	CASSWGDRERWQPQHF
-	TRBV7-2	TRBJ1-6	CASSLRGHSPLHF
few	TRBV2	TRBJ1-2	CASSSDVNYGYTF
-	TRBV7-2	TRBJ1-1	CASSLDQAMNTEAFF
-	TRBV23-1	TRBJ1-2	CASSQWKGCGTGYTF
-	TRBV7-6	TRBJ1-1	CASSLEQGTEAFF
once	TRBV7-2	TRBJ1-2	CASSLQGWGYTF
-	TRBV9	TRBJ2-1	CASSPSSGGGYNEQFF
-	TRBV19	TRBJ1-2	CASNSFGTGVGGGYTF
-	TRBV5-8	TRBJ2-2	CASSSGRLAGRTGELFF
-	TRBV18	TRBJ2-7	CASSPKDRAAYEQYF
-	TRBV9	TRBJ1-2	CASSASAGYTF
-	TRBV7-2	TRBJ2-5	CASSFSSGGQETQYF
-	TRBV4-3	TRBJ2-3	CASSQPGGADTQYF
-	TRBV7-9	TRBJ1-2	CASSLGRGRDYGYTF